This T cell receptor beta chain was sequenced during a study of blood T cell repertoires in COVID-19. The overall study: T cells, B-cell-depleted T cells, or PBMCs provided the cDNA or gDNA that served as material.

CDR1 is SGHTA and CDR2 is FQGNSA in the germline V gene. Trimming removed 5 bases from V and 7 bases from J; junction bases left unmatched: 10. The CDR3 has 15 amino acids. Measured with immunoSEQ multiplex PCR; TCRdb has only the in-frame clones, and not every one. Here the sample spans 50,000 to 70,000 clones, over 80% being singletons. Sequencing was carried out using peripheral blood. The receptor comes from a human donor with active COVID-19. The donor label of this sample is uncertain. This chain uses TRBV7-2 with TRBJ2-1; 8 nucleotides line up with TRBD2. The CDR3 region has the DNA TGTGCCAGCAGCCCTCAGCGGGGGTCCCCTAATGAGCAGTTCTTC. This encodes CASSPQRGSPNEQFF.